One and the same sample provided the 14 T cell receptor beta chains below, sequenced in a study of shared T cell receptors in the human thymus. Repertoires were generated with immunoSEQ multiplex PCR, while TCRdb's copy carries only in-frame clones and drops some. This table holds about 660,000 clones, more than 70% found once. These data were also reused for a study on human thymus T cells.

The sequenced material came from thymocytes. These receptors were taken from a boy in the first two years of life with a congenital heart defect.

This chain connects TRBV28 to TRBJ1-5, with D hard to call. This CDR3 has 16 amino acids. Trimming stripped 5 bases from V and 4 bases from J, with 18 bases between. In germline, CDR1 is MDHEN, CDR2 SYDVKM. This chain's CDR3 is CASSIPRRDRNQPQHF. In DNA, the CDR3 is TGTGCCAGCAGTATCCCCCGTCGGGATAGGAATCAGCCCCAGCATTTT.

V gene TRBV30 combines with J gene TRBJ2-7; 7 bases align to TRBD1. V gave up 2 bases and J gave up 3 bases; unmatched junction bases: 10. CDR3 size: 15 residues. CDR1 and CDR2 (germline): GTSNPN, SVGIG (reference sequence). CDR3 region: CAWSPPPGGNYEQYF. The CDR3 DNA follows: TGTGCCTGGAGTCCCCCCCCAGGGGGTAACTACGAGCAGTACTTC.

This chain links TRBV15 with TRBJ2-5, with 9 bases fitting TRBD1. The CDR3 consists of 14 residues. CDR1 is LNHNV and CDR2 is YYDKDF in the germline V gene (reference sequence). V lost 9 bases to trimming and J lost 0 bases; unmatched junction nucleotides: 5. The CDR3 bases are TGTGCCACGTTGGGACAGGGCGACCAAGAGACCCAGTACTTC. Protein product: CATLGQGDQETQYF.

The chain is built from TRBV4-1 and TRBJ1-6; TRBD1 might be the D (5 bases). The germline gives CDR1 MGHRA, CDR2 YSYEKL. The CDR3 loop spans 15 amino acids. The V and J ends lost 4 bases and 9 bases respectively, with 16 bases between them. CDR3 DNA: TGCGCCAGCAGCCCGCGGGGGGAGGATAGTTCACCCCTCCACTTT. Residues: CASSPRGEDSSPLHF.

This clone was counted between two and nine times. The genes are TRBV6-5 and TRBJ1-6; no clear D. The CDR3 runs to 15 residues. V lost 0 bases and J lost 12, with 15 bases in between. The V gene's germline CDR1 is MNHEY and CDR2 SVGAGI. CDR3 loop: CASSYSVFRSGPLHF. The CDR3 bases are TGTGCCAGCAGTTACTCAGTTTTCAGAAGTGGACCCCTCCACTTT.

CDR3 sequence (DNA): TGCGCCAGCAGCCAAGGGAGGGACGATAGCACAGATACGCAGTATTTT. Its protein is CASSQGRDDSTDTQYF. The chain is built from TRBV4-3 and TRBJ2-3; tentatively, D is TRBD2 (6 bases). Germline CDR1 reads LGHNA; CDR2 reads YSLEER. The CDR3 consists of 16 residues. The ends were cut back, 1 base at V and 0 bases at J, with 11 bases in the middle.

The chain has TRBV6-5 and TRBJ2-7; weak D call: TRBD1 (7 bases). The CDR3 has 14 amino acids. The V gene's germline CDR1 is MNHEY and CDR2 SVGAGI. Trimming left V 6 bases short and J 0 bases short, with 12 bases between. This CDR3 is CASSGGQHSYEQYF. The CDR3 DNA reads TGTGCCAGCAGCGGGGGACAGCACTCCTACGAGCAGTACTTC.

This clone turned up a few times. The V and J genes are TRBV5-6 and TRBJ1-3; the D gene is possibly TRBD1 (5 bases). With 0 bases removed from V and 1 base from J, the gap between germline ends came to 8 bases. In germline, CDR1 is SGHDT, CDR2 YYEEEE. The CDR3 sequence is 15 residues long. CDR3 protein: CASSLATASGNTIYF. The CDR3 DNA is TGTGCCAGCAGCTTGGCGACAGCTTCTGGAAACACCATATATTTT.

The chain couples TRBV12-5 to TRBJ1-5; tentatively, D is TRBD1 (6 bases). In germline, CDR1 is LGHNT, CDR2 FRNRAP. This CDR3 has 15 amino acids. V lost 7 bases to trimming and J lost 3 bases, with 16 bases between them. The CDR3: CASAGPGQNNQPQHF. The CDR3, as DNA: TGTGCTAGTGCCGGCCCCGGACAGAACAATCAGCCCCAGCATTTT. Complete variable domain (other parts from reference TRBV12-5 and TRBJ1-5): DARVTQTPRHKVTEMGQEVTMRCQPILGHNTVFWYRQTMMQGLELLAYFRNRAPLDDSGMPKDRFSAEMPDATLATLKIQPSEPRDSAVYFCASAGPGQNNQPQHFGDGTRLSIL.

The genes are TRBV5-1 and TRBJ2-2; the match to TRBD2 covers 8 bases. Losses at the gene ends were 1 base for V and 5 bases for J; bases not matched to a gene: 19. Germline V gives CDR1 SGHRS, CDR2 YFSETQ. CDR3 size: 20 residues. The CDR3: CASSLSLQAGDNGGTGELFF. The CDR3 bases are TGCGCCAGCAGCTTGTCCCTTCAAGCGGGAGATAACGGGGGAACCGGGGAGCTGTTTTTT.

This chain joins TRBV11-1 and TRBJ2-7; 9 bases agree with TRBD1. CDR3 length: 15 residues. Trimming at V came to 5 bases and at J to 2 bases, leaving 7 bases not matched to a gene. Germline CDR1 and CDR2: SGHAT and FQDESV (reference sequence). CDR3 sequence reads: CASSHTGGFAYEQYF. The CDR3 DNA follows: TGTGCCAGCAGCCATACAGGGGGCTTCGCCTACGAGCAGTACTTC.

V usage is TRBV12-5 and J usage is TRBJ2-7; D might be TRBD2 (6 bases). V was trimmed by 2 bases and J by 3 bases, leaving 17 bases between them. In germline, CDR1 is LGHNT, CDR2 FRNRAP. This CDR3 has 16 residues. CDR3 nucleotide sequence: TGTGCTAGTGGTTTGACCCGCAGACTAGATTACTACGAGCAGTACTTC. It translates to CASGLTRRLDYYEQYF. The full variable domain, rest sourced from reference TRBV12-5 and TRBJ2-7, is DARVTQTPRHKVTEMGQEVTMRCQPILGHNTVFWYRQTMMQGLELLAYFRNRAPLDDSGMPKDRFSAEMPDATLATLKIQPSEPRDSAVYFCASGLTRRLDYYEQYFGPGTRLTVT.

The CDR3 here is CASSSGGRTGGTPVTDTQYF. CDR3 DNA: TGTGCCAGCAGTTCGGGGGGAAGAACAGGGGGCACCCCCGTCACAGATACGCAGTATTTT. The chain recombines TRBV27 with TRBJ2-3, with 9 positions matching TRBD1. This CDR3 has 20 amino acids. Germline CDR1 and CDR2: MNHEY and SMNVEV (reference sequence). The V gene end was trimmed by 4 bases and the J gene end by 2 bases; junction bases not matched to a gene: 19.

This clone was recorded a few times. The rearrangement uses TRBV4-3 and TRBJ2-6; 8 bases fit TRBD1. The ends lost 4 bases at V and 1 base at J; junction bases unmatched: 6. The CDR3 spans 17 residues. Germline V gene sequence: CDR1 LGHNA, CDR2 YSLEER. CDR3 in amino acids: CASSLTDRASGANVLTF. In DNA, the CDR3 is TGCGCCAGCAGCCTAACGGACAGGGCGTCTGGGGCCAACGTCCTGACTTTC.